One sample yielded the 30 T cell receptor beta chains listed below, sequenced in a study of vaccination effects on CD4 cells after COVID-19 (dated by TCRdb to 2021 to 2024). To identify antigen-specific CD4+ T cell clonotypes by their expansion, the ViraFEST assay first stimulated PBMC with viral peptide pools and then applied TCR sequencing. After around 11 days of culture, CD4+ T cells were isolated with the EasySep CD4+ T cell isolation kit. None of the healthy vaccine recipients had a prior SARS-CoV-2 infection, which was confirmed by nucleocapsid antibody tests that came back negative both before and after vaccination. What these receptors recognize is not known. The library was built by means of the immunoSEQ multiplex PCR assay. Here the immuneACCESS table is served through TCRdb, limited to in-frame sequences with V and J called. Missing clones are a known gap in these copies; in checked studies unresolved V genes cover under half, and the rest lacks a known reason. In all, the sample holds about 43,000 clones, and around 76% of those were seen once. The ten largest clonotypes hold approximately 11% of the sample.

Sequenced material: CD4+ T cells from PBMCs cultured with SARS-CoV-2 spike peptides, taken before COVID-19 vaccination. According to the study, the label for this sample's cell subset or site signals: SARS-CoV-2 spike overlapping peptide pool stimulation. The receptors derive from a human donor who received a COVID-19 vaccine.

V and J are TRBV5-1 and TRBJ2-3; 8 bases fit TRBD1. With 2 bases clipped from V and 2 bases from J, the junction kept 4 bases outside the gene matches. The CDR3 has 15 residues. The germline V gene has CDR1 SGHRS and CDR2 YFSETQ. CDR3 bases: TGCGCCAGCAGCTTTGACAGGGGCGACACAGATACGCAGTATTTT. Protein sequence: CASSFDRGDTDTQYF.

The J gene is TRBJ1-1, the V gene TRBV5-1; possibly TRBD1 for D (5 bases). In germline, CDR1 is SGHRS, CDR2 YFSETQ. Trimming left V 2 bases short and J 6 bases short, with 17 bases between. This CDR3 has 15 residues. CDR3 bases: TGCGCCAGCAGCTTTAGTGCCGGGGGGGTCCCTGAAGCTTTCTTT. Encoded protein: CASSFSAGGVPEAFF.

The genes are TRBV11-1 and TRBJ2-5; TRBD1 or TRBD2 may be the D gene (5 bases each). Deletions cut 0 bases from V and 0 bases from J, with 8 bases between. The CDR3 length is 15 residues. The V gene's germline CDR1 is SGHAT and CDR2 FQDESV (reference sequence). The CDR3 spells CASSLAGRNQETQYF. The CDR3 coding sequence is TGTGCCAGCAGCTTAGCGGGACGGAACCAAGAGACCCAGTACTTC.

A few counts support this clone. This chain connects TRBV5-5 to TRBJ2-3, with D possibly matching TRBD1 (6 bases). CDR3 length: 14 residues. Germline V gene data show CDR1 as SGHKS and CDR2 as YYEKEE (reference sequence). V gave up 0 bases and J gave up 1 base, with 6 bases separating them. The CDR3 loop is CASSLDRGTDTQYF. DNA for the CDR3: TGTGCCAGCAGCTTGGACAGGGGCACAGATACGCAGTATTTT.

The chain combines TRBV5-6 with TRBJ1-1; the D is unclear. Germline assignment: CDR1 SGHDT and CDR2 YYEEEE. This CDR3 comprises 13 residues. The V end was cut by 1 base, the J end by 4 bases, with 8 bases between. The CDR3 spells CASSLYGITEAFF. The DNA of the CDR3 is TGTGCCAGCAGCTTGTACGGCATCACTGAAGCTTTCTTT.

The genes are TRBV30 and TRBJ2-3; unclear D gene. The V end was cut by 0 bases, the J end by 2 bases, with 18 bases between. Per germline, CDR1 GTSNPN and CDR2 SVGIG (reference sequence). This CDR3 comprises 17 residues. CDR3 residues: CAWSVSRGGFATDTQYF. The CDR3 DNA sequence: TGTGCCTGGAGTGTATCCCGTGGTGGGTTCGCCACAGATACGCAGTATTTT. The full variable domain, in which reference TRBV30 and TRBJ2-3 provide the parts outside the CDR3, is SQTIHQWPATLVQPVGSPLSLECTVEGTSNPNLYWYRQAAGRGLQLLFYSVGIGQISSEVPQNLSASRPQDRQFILSSKKLLLSDSGFYLCAWSVSRGGFATDTQYFGPGTRLTVL.

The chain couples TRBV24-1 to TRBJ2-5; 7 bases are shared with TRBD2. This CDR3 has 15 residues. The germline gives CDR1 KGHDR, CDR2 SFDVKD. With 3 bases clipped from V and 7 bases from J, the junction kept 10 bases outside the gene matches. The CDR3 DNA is TGTGCCACCAGTGATGGACGACTAGCCCTGGGGACCCAGTACTTC. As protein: CATSDGRLALGTQYF.

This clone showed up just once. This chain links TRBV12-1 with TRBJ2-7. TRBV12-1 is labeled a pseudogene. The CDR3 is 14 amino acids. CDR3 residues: CASSFGASVYEQYV. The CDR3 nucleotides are TGTGCCAGCAGCTTTGGGGCCAGCGTCTACGAGCAGTACGTC.

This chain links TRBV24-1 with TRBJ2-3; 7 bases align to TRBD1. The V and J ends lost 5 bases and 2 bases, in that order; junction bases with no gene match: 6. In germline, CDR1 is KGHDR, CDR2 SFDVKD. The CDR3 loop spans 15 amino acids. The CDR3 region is CATSGTGQSTDTQYF. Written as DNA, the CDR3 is TGTGCCACCAGTGGCACGGGACAGTCCACAGATACGCAGTATTTT.

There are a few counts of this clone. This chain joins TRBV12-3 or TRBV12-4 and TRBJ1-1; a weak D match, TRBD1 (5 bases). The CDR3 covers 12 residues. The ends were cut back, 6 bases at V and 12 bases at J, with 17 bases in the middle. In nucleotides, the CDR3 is TGTGCCAGCAGCCTTAATATGGGGCGGACTTTCTTT. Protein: CASSLNMGRTFF.

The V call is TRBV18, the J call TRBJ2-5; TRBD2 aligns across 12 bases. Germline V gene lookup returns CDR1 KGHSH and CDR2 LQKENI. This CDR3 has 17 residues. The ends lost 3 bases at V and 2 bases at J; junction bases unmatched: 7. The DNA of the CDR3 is TGTGCCAGCTCACCCCCGACTAGCGGGGGCCTTCAAGAGACCCAGTACTTC. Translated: CASSPPTSGGLQETQYF. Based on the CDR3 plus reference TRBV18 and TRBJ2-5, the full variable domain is NAGVMQNPRHLVRRRGQEARLRCSPMKGHSHVYWYRQLPEEGLKFMVYLQKENIIDESGMPKERFSAEFPKEGPSILRIQQVVRGDSAAYFCASSPPTSGGLQETQYFGPGTRLLVL.

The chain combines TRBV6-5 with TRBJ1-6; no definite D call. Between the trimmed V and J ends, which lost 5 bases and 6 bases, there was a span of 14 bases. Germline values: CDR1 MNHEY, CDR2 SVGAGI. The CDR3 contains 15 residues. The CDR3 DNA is TGTGCCAGCAGTCGAGGAACAGTTGGTAATTCACCCCTCCACTTT. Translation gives CASSRGTVGNSPLHF.

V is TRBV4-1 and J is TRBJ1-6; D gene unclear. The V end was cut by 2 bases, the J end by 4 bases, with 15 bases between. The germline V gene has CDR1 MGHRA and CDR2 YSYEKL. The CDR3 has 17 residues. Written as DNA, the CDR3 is TGCGCCAGCAGCCAACTGGCCCCACGCAGGTATAATTCACCCCTCCACTTT. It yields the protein CASSQLAPRRYNSPLHF.

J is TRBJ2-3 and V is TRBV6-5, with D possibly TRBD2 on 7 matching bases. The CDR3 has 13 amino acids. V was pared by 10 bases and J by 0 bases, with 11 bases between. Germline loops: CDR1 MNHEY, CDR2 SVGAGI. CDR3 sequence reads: CATEGGSTDTQYF. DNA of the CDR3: TGTGCCACTGAGGGGGGGAGCACAGATACGCAGTATTTT.

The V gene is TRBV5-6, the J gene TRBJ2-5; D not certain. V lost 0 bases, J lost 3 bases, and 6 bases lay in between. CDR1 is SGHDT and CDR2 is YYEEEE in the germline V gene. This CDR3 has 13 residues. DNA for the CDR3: TGTGCCAGCAGCTTGGAGCTAAAAGAGACCCAGTACTTC. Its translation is CASSLELKETQYF. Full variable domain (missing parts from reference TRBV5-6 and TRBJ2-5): DAGVTQSPTHLIKTRGQQVTLRCSPKSGHDTVSWYQQALGQGPQFIFQYYEEEERQRGNFPDRFSGHQFPNYSSELNVNALLLGDSALYLCASSLELKETQYFGPGTRLLVL.

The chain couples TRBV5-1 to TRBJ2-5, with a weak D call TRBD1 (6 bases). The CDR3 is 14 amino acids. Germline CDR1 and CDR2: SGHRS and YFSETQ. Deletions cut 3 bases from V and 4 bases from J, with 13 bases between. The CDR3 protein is CASSSGAPGETQYF. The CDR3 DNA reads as TGCGCCAGCAGCTCAGGGGCCCCCGGAGAGACCCAGTACTTC.

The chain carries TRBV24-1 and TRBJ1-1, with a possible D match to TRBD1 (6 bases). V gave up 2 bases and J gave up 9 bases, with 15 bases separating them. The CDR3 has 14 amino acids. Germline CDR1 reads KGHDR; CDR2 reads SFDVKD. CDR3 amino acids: CATSDSSRGGQAFF. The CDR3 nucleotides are TGTGCCACCAGTGATTCCTCGCGGGGGGGGCAAGCTTTCTTT.

CDR3 region: CAWSRQDFSNQPQHF. CDR3 nucleotide sequence: TGTGCCTGGAGTAGACAGGACTTTAGCAATCAGCCCCAGCATTTT. The gene calls are TRBV30 and TRBJ1-5; a weak D match, TRBD1 (6 bases). Germline CDR1 GTSNPN, CDR2 SVGIG (reference sequence). This CDR3 spans 15 amino acids. Trimming shortened V by 2 bases and J by 0 bases, and 11 bases separated the two germline ends.

CDR3 DNA sequence: TGTGCCAGCTCACCACCAGACTATCCGGGACAGGAAAAACTGTTTTTT. Protein: CASSPPDYPGQEKLFF. The chain combines TRBV18 with TRBJ1-4, with 7 bases matching TRBD1. CDR1 and CDR2 from the germline V gene are KGHSH and LQKENI. This CDR3 region has 16 residues. Trimming cost V 0 bases and J 8 bases; bases outside gene matches: 9.

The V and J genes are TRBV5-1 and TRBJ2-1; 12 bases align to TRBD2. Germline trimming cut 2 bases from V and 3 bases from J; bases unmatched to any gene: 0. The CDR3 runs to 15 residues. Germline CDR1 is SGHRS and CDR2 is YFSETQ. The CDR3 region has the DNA TGCGCCAGCAGCTTACTAGCGGGGGGCTACAATGAGCAGTTCTTC. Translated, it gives CASSLLAGGYNEQFF.

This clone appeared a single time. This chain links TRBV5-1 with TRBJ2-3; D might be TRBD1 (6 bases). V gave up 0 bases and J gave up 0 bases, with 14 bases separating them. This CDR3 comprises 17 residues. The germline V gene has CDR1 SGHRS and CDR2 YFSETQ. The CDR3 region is CASSLGIQGSSTDTQYF. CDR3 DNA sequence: TGCGCCAGCAGCTTGGGGATACAGGGTTCTAGCACAGATACGCAGTATTTT.

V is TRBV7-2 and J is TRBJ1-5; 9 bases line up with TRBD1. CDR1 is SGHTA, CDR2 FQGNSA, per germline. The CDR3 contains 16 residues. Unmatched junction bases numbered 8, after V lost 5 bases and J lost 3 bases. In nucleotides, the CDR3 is TGTGCCAGCAGCCCGCCACAGGGGGCTTACAATCAGCCCCAGCATTTT. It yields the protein CASSPPQGAYNQPQHF.

The CDR3 protein is CATAGTGSQPQHF. In DNA, the CDR3 is TGTGCCACCGCAGGAACAGGGAGTCAGCCCCAGCATTTT. V usage is TRBV24-1 and J usage is TRBJ1-5; TRBD1 might be the D (6 bases). Trimming shortened V by 9 bases and J by 6 bases, and 14 bases separated the two germline ends. The germline CDR1 and CDR2 sequences are KGHDR and SFDVKD. There are 13 residues in the CDR3.

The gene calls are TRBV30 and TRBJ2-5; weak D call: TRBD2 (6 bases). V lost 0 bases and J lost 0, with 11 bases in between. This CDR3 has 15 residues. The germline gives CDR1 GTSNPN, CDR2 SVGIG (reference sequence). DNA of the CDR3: TGTGCCTGGAGTGTTCTAGCGCCGTACCAAGAGACCCAGTACTTC. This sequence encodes CAWSVLAPYQETQYF.

CDR3 region: CASSPQGGNEKLFF. CDR3 sequence (DNA): TGTGCCAGCAGCCCCCAGGGGGGTAATGAAAAACTGTTTTTT. The rearrangement joins TRBV9 to TRBJ1-4, with 7 bases matching TRBD1. CDR1 and CDR2 (germline): SGDLS, YYNGEE. The CDR3 has 14 amino acids. J lost 4 bases, V lost 4 bases, and 4 bases had no gene match. The whole variable domain, remainder taken from reference TRBV9 and TRBJ1-4, is DSGVTQTPKHLITATGQRVTLRCSPRSGDLSVYWYQQSLDQGLQFLIQYYNGEERAKGNILERFSAQQFPDLHSELNLSSLELGDSALYFCASSPQGGNEKLFFGSGTQLSVL.

CDR3 in DNA: TGTGCCAGCAGTTACAACAGGGGGGCTTTCTTT. Protein sequence: CASSYNRGAFF. The chain employs TRBV6-6 and TRBJ1-1; TRBD1 aligns across 8 bases. Germline loops: CDR1 MNHNY, CDR2 SVGAGI (reference sequence). The J segment lost 11 bases and the V segment lost 2 bases, leaving 1 base of the junction unmatched. The CDR3 extends over 11 amino acids.

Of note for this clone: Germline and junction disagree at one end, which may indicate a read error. CDR3 region: CASSRGWGASAF. CDR3 bases: TGTGCCAGTAGCCGTGGGTGGGGAGCCTCTGCCTTC. The chain joins TRBV19 to TRBJ1-2; no definite D call. CDR1 and CDR2 (germline): LNHDA, SQIVND (reference sequence). The CDR3 spans 12 residues.

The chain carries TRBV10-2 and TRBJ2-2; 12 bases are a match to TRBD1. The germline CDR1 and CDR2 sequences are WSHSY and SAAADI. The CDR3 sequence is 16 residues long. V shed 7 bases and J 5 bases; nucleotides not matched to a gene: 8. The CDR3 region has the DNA TGCGCCAGCAATCCTGGGGGACAGGGGGCGACCGGGGAGCTGTTTTTT. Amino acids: CASNPGGQGATGELFF.

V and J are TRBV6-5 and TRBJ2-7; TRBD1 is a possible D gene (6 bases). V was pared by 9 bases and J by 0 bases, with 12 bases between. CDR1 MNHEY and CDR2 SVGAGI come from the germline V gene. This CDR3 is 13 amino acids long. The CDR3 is CASTTGVSYEQYV. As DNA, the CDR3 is TGTGCCAGTACGACAGGCGTCTCCTACGAGCAGTACGTC.

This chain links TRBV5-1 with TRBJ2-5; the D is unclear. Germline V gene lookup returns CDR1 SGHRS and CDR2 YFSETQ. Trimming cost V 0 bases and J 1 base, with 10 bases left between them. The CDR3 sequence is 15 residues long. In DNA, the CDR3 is TGCGCCAGCAGCTTGGCCGGGCTAACCCAAGAGACCCAGTACTTC. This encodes CASSLAGLTQETQYF.